This TCR beta chain was sequenced for a study of technical replicates of blood from a handful of donors. TCRdb keeps only in-frame clones here, not all; method: immunoSEQ multiplex PCR. The repertoire holds about 81,000 clones, with about nine tenths as singletons. CDR1 and CDR2 (germline): ENHRY, SYGVKD. The CDR3 is 16 residues long. The V end lost 5 bases, the J end lost 7 bases, and 23 bases lay between the germline ends. The origin of this receptor is a human donor in good health. The sample was T cells isolated from PBMCs. The V and J genes are TRBV10-3 and TRBJ1-1; tentatively, D is TRBD1 (5 bases). The CDR3 is CAISLNRGSSNGEAFF. As DNA, the CDR3 is TGTGCCATCAGTCTCAACCGGGGGTCCTCGAACGGTGAAGCTTTCTTT.